This is a list of T cell receptor beta chains from one sample in a study of T-cell memory formation after mild COVID-19. TCRdb used MiXCR to reprocess the 5' RACE reads, holding one entry per CDR3 protein. The repertoire includes around 450,000 distinct CDR3 sequences, roughly 20% of them detected once, and approximately 8.1% sits in the top ten. The specimen sequenced was PBMCs or a T cell subset sorted from them (not recorded which). All receptors derive from an adult woman who had mild COVID-19 (a few samples of this study predate the infection). Cell type and time point are not known. Both conserved end residues are part of each CDR3. Fields, in order: clone size, J gene, V gene, D gene, CDR3 protein, CDR3 DNA. D genes are given only for firm matches. Clone size is given for some rows only: seen once, a few or many times, or a class if the clone is expanded.

few | TRBJ2-7 | TRBV21-1 | . | CASSKGQSYEQYF | TGTGCCAGCAGCAAAGGACAGAGCTACGAGCAGTACTTC
few | TRBJ2-7 | TRBV3-1 | . | CASSQEGQTKQYF | TGTGCCAGCAGCCAGGAAGGACAGACGAAGCAGTACTTC
few | TRBJ2-3 | TRBV7-8 | TRBD2 | CASSPLAGGLSSTDTQYF | TGTGCCAGCAGCCCATTAGCGGGGGGCCTCTCTAGCACAGATACGCAGTATTTT
. | TRBJ1-2 | TRBV12-3/TRBV12-4 | . | CASRERDYGYTF | TGTGCCAGCAGAGAGCGGGACTATGGCTACACCTTC
few | TRBJ2-1 | TRBV11-3 | . | CASSLPRASNEQFF | TGTGCCAGCAGCCTCCCTAGAGCCTCCAATGAGCAGTTCTTC
. | TRBJ2-6 | TRBV4-1 | TRBD2 | CASSLGTSGGGANVLTF | TGCGCCAGCAGCCTCGGGACTAGCGGGGGTGGGGCCAACGTCCTGACTTTC
. | TRBJ2-1 | TRBV4-3 | . | CASSQRKERGNEQFF | TGCGCCAGCAGCCAGAGGAAGGAGAGGGGCAATGAGCAGTTCTTC
few | TRBJ2-1 | TRBV3-1 | . | CASSQGRSSYNEQFF | TGTGCCAGCAGCCAGGGGAGAAGCTCCTACAATGAGCAGTTCTTC
. | TRBJ2-3 | TRBV7-3 | . | CASSHTGSADTQYF | TGTGCCAGCAGCCATACAGGGAGCGCAGATACGCAGTATTTT
. | TRBJ1-1 | TRBV5-1 | . | CASSLGEGGTEAFF | TGCGCCAGCAGCCTTGGGGAGGGTGGCACTGAAGCTTTCTTT
few | TRBJ1-2 | TRBV6-1 | . | CASSRSQGFYGYTF | TGTGCCAGCAGCCGAAGCCAGGGTTTCTATGGCTACACCTTC
. | TRBJ1-1 | TRBV7-8 | . | CASSLIGTANTEAFF | TGTGCCAGCAGCTTAATTGGCACCGCGAACACTGAAGCTTTCTTT
. | TRBJ2-3 | TRBV5-1 | TRBD2 | CASRSGLSTDTQYF | TGCGCCAGCCGTAGCGGGTTAAGCACAGATACGCAGTATTTT
once | TRBJ2-7 | TRBV29-1 | TRBD1 | CSVAGQDLYEQYF | TGCAGCGTGGCAGGACAGGACCTTTACGAGCAGTACTTC
few | TRBJ2-3 | TRBV25-1 | TRBD1 | CASTAPRGQGAGTDTQYF | TGTGCCAGCACCGCTCCTAGAGGGCAGGGGGCCGGAACAGATACGCAGTATTTT
. | TRBJ1-1 | TRBV27 | TRBD1 | CASRKPGQGVVTEAFF | TGTGCCAGCAGGAAACCGGGACAGGGGGTAGTCACTGAAGCTTTCTTT
many | TRBJ2-2 | TRBV6-1 | TRBD1 | CASRQGETGELFF | TGTGCCAGCAGACAGGGGGAAACCGGGGAGCTGTTTTTT
. | TRBJ1-2 | TRBV5-1 | TRBD1 | CASSLEGARLGYTF | TGCGCCAGCAGCTTGGAGGGGGCGCGGTTAGGCTACACCTTC
. | TRBJ2-1 | TRBV4-3 | . | CASSQDGDSYNEQFF | TGCGCCAGCAGCCAAGATGGGGACTCCTACAATGAGCAGTTCTTC
few | TRBJ1-5 | TRBV23-1 | . | CAAGPKQGRNQPQHF | TGCGCCGCGGGGCCTAAACAGGGACGCAATCAGCCCCAGCATTTT
. | TRBJ2-3 | TRBV7-8 | . | CASSLQTGRGMGDTQYF | TGTGCCAGCAGCTTACAGACCGGGAGAGGGATGGGAGATACGCAGTATTTT
. | TRBJ2-7 | TRBV7-8 | TRBD1 | CASSLTGGGEQYF | TGTGCCAGCAGCTTAACAGGGGGCGGCGAGCAGTACTTC
. | TRBJ1-2 | TRBV29-1 | . | CSDRVGTNYGYTF | TGCAGCGACAGGGTGGGAACTAACTATGGCTACACCTTC
. | TRBJ1-1 | TRBV6-6 | TRBD1 | CASSIDGTGGLEAFF | TGTGCCAGCAGTATCGATGGGACAGGGGGCCTTGAAGCTTTCTTT
. | TRBJ2-2 | TRBV19 | . | CASSIPTRGTGELFF | TGTGCCAGTAGTATCCCGACAAGGGGCACCGGGGAGCTGTTTTTT
. | TRBJ2-7 | TRBV11-3 | . | CASSSPLPLGAASSYEQYF | TGTGCCAGCAGCTCCCCGCTGCCGTTGGGAGCGGCAAGCTCCTACGAGCAGTACTTC
. | TRBJ1-2 | TRBV7-2 | TRBD1 | CASSRTGPTYGYTF | TGTGCCAGCAGCCGGACAGGCCCCACTTATGGCTACACCTTC
few | TRBJ2-7 | TRBV28 | . | CASNPGPWEQYF | TGTGCCAGCAACCCGGGCCCCTGGGAGCAGTACTTC